These 5 T cell receptor beta chains came from one sample sequenced in a study of early stage breast cancer tumors. The protocol was immunoSEQ multiplex PCR, while the TCRdb copy is restricted to in-frame clones and leaves out a portion. The sample lists around 48,000 clones, 75% to 95% occurring once. Sequenced material: blood. These receptors were collected from a person between 65 and 79 years old with breast cancer.

V gene TRBV28 combines with J gene TRBJ1-1; possible D gene TRBD1, 6 bases. V was clipped by 4 bases and J by 1 base, with 10 bases between them. Germline V gives CDR1 MDHEN, CDR2 SYDVKM. This CDR3 has 14 amino acids. CDR3 protein: CASSSADRNTEAFF. The DNA for the CDR3 is TGTGCCAGCAGTTCGGCGGACAGGAACACTGAAGCTTTCTTT. The full variable domain, its missing parts supplied by reference TRBV28 and TRBJ1-1, is DVKVTQSSRYLVKRTGEKVFLECVQDMDHENMFWYRQDPGLGLRLIYFSYDVKMKEKGDIPEGYSVSREKKERFSLILESASTNQTSMYLCASSSADRNTEAFFGQGTRLTVV.

The chain couples TRBV6-5 to TRBJ1-1; no reliable D call. CDR1 is MNHEY and CDR2 is SVGAGI in the germline V gene. Trimming left V 0 bases short and J 8 bases short, with 13 bases between. The CDR3 is 14 amino acids. This CDR3 reads CASSYSTPGREAFF. CDR3 bases: TGTGCCAGCAGTTACTCGACTCCTGGGAGGGAAGCTTTCTTT.

This chain links TRBV28 with TRBJ1-3; D not resolved. Trimming shortened V by 7 bases and J by 4 bases, and 5 bases separated the two germline ends. CDR3 size: 11 residues. CDR1 and CDR2 (germline): MDHEN, SYDVKM. The CDR3 DNA follows: TGTGCCAGCACTAGGGGAAACACCATATATTTT. Its translation: CASTRGNTIYF.

The chain joins TRBV6-1 to TRBJ1-5; the D is unclear. This CDR3 has 14 residues. Germline V gene sequence: CDR1 MNHNS, CDR2 SASEGT. Deletions cut 3 bases from V and 2 bases from J, with 8 bases between. For the CDR3, the DNA is TGTGCCAGCAGTGACAGTGGTGGCAATCAGCCCCAGCATTTT. Translated: CASSDSGGNQPQHF.

This rearrangement joins TRBV7-2 to TRBJ2-4; maybe TRBD2 (6 bases). This CDR3 region has 14 residues. With 1 base removed from V and 6 bases from J, the gap between germline ends came to 10 bases. Looked up from germline, CDR1 is SGHTA and CDR2 is FQGNSA. Written as DNA, the CDR3 is TGTGCCAGCAGCTTAGATCGGGGGACAAACATTCAGTACTTC. Translating it yields CASSLDRGTNIQYF.